The 12 T cell receptor beta chains in this list originate from one sample, sequenced in a study of shared clonotypes between healthy human individuals. The method was immunoSEQ multiplex PCR; TCRdb's version includes in-frame clones alone and lacks a portion of them. The sample yields under 850,000 clones, 80% to 95% seen once. Naive-designated CD8 cells lacked CD45RO, were positively enriched for CCR7, and omitted terminally differentiated effector memory CD45RA+ cells. Sequencing was carried out using naive CD8+ T cells sorted from blood. These receptors were obtained from a young man in good health.

The chain carries TRBV30 and TRBJ1-1; unclear D gene. Deletions cut 0 bases from V and 0 bases from J, with 11 bases between. Germline assignment: CDR1 GTSNPN and CDR2 SVGIG (reference sequence). This CDR3 has 15 residues. This chain's CDR3 is CAWSVLGLMNTEAFF. The CDR3 DNA is TGTGCCTGGAGTGTACTTGGACTGATGAACACTGAAGCTTTCTTT.

The chain has TRBV29-1 and TRBJ2-1; no clear D gene. The germline gives CDR1 SQVTM, CDR2 ANQGSEA. With 4 bases removed from V and 1 base from J, the gap between germline ends came to 14 bases. The CDR3 covers 15 residues. Here the CDR3 DNA reads TGCAGCGTTGTCGACCTCACGGATTCCTACAATGAGCAGTTCTTC. This gives the protein CSVVDLTDSYNEQFF.

The chain joins TRBV7-6 to TRBJ2-2; weak D call: TRBD2 (5 bases). Germline CDR1 is SGHVS and CDR2 is FNYEAQ. The CDR3 has 16 amino acids. V was cut by 3 bases and J by 5 bases, with 16 bases left in between. The CDR3: CASSFQSSSGTGELFF. CDR3 coding DNA: TGTGCCAGCAGCTTTCAATCTAGCTCCGGAACCGGGGAGCTGTTTTTT.

The rearrangement links TRBV18 to TRBJ2-1; tentatively, D is TRBD1 (5 bases). V was shortened by 2 bases and J by 8 bases, with 16 bases between the two germline ends. Germline V CDR1 and CDR2: KGHSH, LQKENI. The CDR3 has 15 residues. CDR3 sequence (DNA): TGTGCCAGCTCACCATTACCCCACAGGCCCGATGAGCAGTTCTTC. The encoded protein is CASSPLPHRPDEQFF. Full variable domain (rest looked up from reference TRBV18 and TRBJ2-1): NAGVMQNPRHLVRRRGQEARLRCSPMKGHSHVYWYRQLPEEGLKFMVYLQKENIIDESGMPKERFSAEFPKEGPSILRIQQVVRGDSAAYFCASSPLPHRPDEQFFGPGTRLTVL.

The rearrangement joins TRBV5-4 to TRBJ2-7, with a possible D match to TRBD1 (5 bases). Germline V gene lookup returns CDR1 SGHNT and CDR2 YYREEE (reference sequence). CDR3 length equals 14 residues. V lost 0 bases to trimming and J lost 2 bases, with 9 bases between them. The CDR3 DNA reads TGTGCCAGCAGCTTGGTAGGGGCGGCCTACGAGCAGTACTTC. Translating it yields CASSLVGAAYEQYF.

The chain couples TRBV10-3 to TRBJ2-5; D unresolved. The V and J ends lost 3 bases and 0 bases respectively, with 11 bases between them. The germline V gene has CDR1 ENHRY and CDR2 SYGVKD. The CDR3 covers 15 residues. The CDR3: CAISDPQEYQETQYF. The CDR3 bases are TGTGCCATCAGTGACCCTCAGGAATACCAAGAGACCCAGTACTTC.

The chain couples TRBV10-3 to TRBJ2-7; 9 bases are a match to TRBD2. V lost 0 bases and J lost 3; bases outside the gene matches: 9. The CDR3 is 17 amino acids. Germline-derived CDR1 and CDR2 are ENHRY and SYGVKD. Here the CDR3 DNA reads TGTGCCATCAGTGAGTCATTCCGACTAGCGGTAAACTACGAGCAGTACTTC. As protein: CAISESFRLAVNYEQYF.

This rearrangement joins TRBV7-9 to TRBJ1-5; D might be TRBD1 (5 bases). Germline V gives CDR1 SEHNR, CDR2 FQNEAQ (reference sequence). CDR3 length: 13 amino acids. Trimming cost V 7 bases and J 0 bases, with 7 bases left between them. The CDR3 DNA reads as TGTGCCAGCACGACAGATAGCAATCAGCCCCAGCATTTT. As protein: CASTTDSNQPQHF.

This chain connects TRBV14 to TRBJ2-7; 7 bases are shared with TRBD1. V was pared by 2 bases and J by 2 bases, with 9 bases of the junction left unmatched. The CDR3 covers 16 residues. Per the germline V gene, CDR1 is SGHDN and CDR2 is FVKESK. The CDR3 is CASSQNRDRAAYEQYF. CDR3 coding DNA: TGTGCCAGCAGCCAAAATCGGGACAGAGCGGCCTACGAGCAGTACTTC. The variable domain in full, with the rest retrieved from reference TRBV14 and TRBJ2-7, is EAGVTQFPSHSVIEKGQTVTLRCDPISGHDNLYWYRRVMGKEIKFLLHFVKESKQDESGMPNNRFLAERTGGTYSTLKVQPAELEDSGVYFCASSQNRDRAAYEQYFGPGTRLTVT.

On this clone itself: One end of the junction does not line up with germline, which may come from a read error. CDR3 in amino acids: CASSLVDRGETGTNVLTF. The CDR3 region has the DNA TGTGCCAGCAGTTTAGTTGACAGGGGAGAAACTGGGACCAACGTCCTGACTTTC. The chain carries TRBV28 and TRBJ2-6; 8 bases are shared with TRBD1. This CDR3 contains 18 residues. Germline CDR1 and CDR2: MDHEN and SYDVKM.

The chain recombines TRBV5-1 with TRBJ2-2; D is undetermined. The CDR3 spans 12 residues. The V gene lost 5 bases and the J gene lost 0 bases, with 2 bases spanning the gap. Germline CDR1 is SGHRS and CDR2 is YFSETQ. This chain's CDR3 is CASRPNTGELFF. Here the CDR3 DNA reads TGCGCCAGCAGACCGAACACCGGGGAGCTGTTTTTT.

The V gene is TRBV27, the J gene TRBJ1-2; weak D call: TRBD1 (6 bases). CDR1 is MNHEY, CDR2 SMNVEV, per germline (reference sequence). The ends were cut back, 1 base at V and 6 bases at J, with 18 bases in the middle. CDR3 length: 16 residues. The CDR3, as DNA: TGTGCCAGCAGTTTATACCACGGGGGCCCCGGGGATGGCTACACCTTC. Translating it yields CASSLYHGGPGDGYTF.